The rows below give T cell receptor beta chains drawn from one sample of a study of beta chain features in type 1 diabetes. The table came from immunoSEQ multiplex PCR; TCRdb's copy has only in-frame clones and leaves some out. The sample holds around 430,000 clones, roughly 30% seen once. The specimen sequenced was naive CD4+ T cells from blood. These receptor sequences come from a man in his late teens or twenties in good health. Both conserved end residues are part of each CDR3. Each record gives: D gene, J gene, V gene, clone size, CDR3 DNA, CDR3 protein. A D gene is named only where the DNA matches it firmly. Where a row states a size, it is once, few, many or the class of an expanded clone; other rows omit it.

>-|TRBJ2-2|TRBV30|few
TGTGCCTGGAGTCGGCGGCAGAACACCGGGGAGCTGTTTTTT
CAWSRRQNTGELFF
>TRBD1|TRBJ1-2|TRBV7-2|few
TGTGCCAGCAGCCCACGGGACAGTAACTATGGCTACACCTTC
CASSPRDSNYGYTF
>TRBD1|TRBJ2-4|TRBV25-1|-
TGTGCCAGCAGTGAAACCGGGACAGTAAACATTCAGTACTTC
CASSETGTVNIQYF
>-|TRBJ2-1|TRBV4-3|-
TGCGCCAGCAGCCAAGAGGGGAATGAGCAGTTCTTC
CASSQEGNEQFF
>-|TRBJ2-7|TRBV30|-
TGTGCCTGGAGTGTACGGGGGCAGGGACTCCTGACCTACGAGCAGTACTTC
CAWSVRGQGLLTYEQYF
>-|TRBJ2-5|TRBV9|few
TGTGCCAGCAGCATCCTATGGGAGACCCAGTACTTC
CASSILWETQYF
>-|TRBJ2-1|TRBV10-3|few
TGTGCCATCAGTGACAGCGGAGGGAGCAATGAGCAGTTCTTC
CAISDSGGSNEQFF
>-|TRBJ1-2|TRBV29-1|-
TGCAGCGTTGAAGAGGGCGGGTCTGGCGATGGCTACACCTTC
CSVEEGGSGDGYTF
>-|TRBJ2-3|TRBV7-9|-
TGTGCCAGCAGCTCGGTAGATACGCAGTATTTT
CASSSVDTQYF
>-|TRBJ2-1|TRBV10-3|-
TGTGCCATCAGTGAAGGAGGCGCCCCCTCCTACAATGAGCAGTTCTTC
CAISEGGAPSYNEQFF
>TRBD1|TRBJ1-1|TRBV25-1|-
TGTGCCAGCAGCGAGGACAGGGGGCGCTTCTTT
CASSEDRGRFF
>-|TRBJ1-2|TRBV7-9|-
TGTGCCAGCAGCTTAGTACAGGGCGGGGACTATGGCTACACCTTC
CASSLVQGGDYGYTF
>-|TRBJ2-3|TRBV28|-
TGTGCCAGCAGCCTGTTTGGCGTGGATACGCAGTATTTT
CASSLFGVDTQYF
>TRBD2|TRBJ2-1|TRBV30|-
TGTGCCTGGAGACTAGCGGGAGGCCCCCACAATGAGCAGTTCTTC
CAWRLAGGPHNEQFF
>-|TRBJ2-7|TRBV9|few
TGTGCCAGCAGCCCGAGGACGGGGCACGACGAGCAGTACTTC
CASSPRTGHDEQYF
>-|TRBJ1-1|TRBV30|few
TGTGCCTGGAGCGTCCTACGCAGGGACACTGAAGCTTTCTTT
CAWSVLRRDTEAFF
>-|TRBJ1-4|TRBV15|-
TGTGCCACCAGCCGCGGCGGGGCTAATGAAAAACTGTTTTTT
CATSRGGANEKLFF
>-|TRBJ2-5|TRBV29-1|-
TGCAGCGTGTATGGGACACGGTCGACTGAGACCCAGTACTTC
CSVYGTRSTETQYF
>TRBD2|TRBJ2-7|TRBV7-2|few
TGTGCCAGCACCCCGGGACTAGGGTTTCCCGAGCAGTACTTC
CASTPGLGFPEQYF
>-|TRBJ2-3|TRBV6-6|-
TGTGCCAGCAGTCTAAGCACAGATACGCAGTATTTT
CASSLSTDTQYF
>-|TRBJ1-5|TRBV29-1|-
TGCAGCGTTGAAGGGACTGGGGGTCAGCCCCAGCATTTT
CSVEGTGGQPQHF
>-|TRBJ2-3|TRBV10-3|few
TGTGCCATCAGTGACGCCAGGGCCGGAGATACGCAGTATTTT
CAISDARAGDTQYF
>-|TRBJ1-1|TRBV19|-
TGTGCCAGTAGTATAGAGGAAGCGTGGGAGGGTATGAACACTGAAGCTTTCTTT
CASSIEEAWEGMNTEAFF
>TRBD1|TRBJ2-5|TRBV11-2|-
TGTGCCAGCAGCTCCCGGACAGGGAGCACGTTGGAGACCCAGTACTTC
CASSSRTGSTLETQYF
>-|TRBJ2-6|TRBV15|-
TGTGCCACCAGCAGAGACCAGCCCGTCCTGACTTTC
CATSRDQPVLTF
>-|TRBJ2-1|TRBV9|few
TGTGCCAGCAGCGTAGTGGGGTCTGAGCAGTTCTTC
CASSVVGSEQFF
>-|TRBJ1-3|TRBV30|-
TGTGCCTGGAGTGTAACCACCTCCTCTGGAAACACCATATATTTT
CAWSVTTSSGNTIYF
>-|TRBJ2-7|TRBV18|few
TGTGCCAGCTCACCAGTTCCGCTTCTCTCCTACGAGCAGTACTTC
CASSPVPLLSYEQYF
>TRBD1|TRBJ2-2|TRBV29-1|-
TGCAGCGTGACGGGGACAGGCGGTACCGGGGAGCTGTTTTTT
CSVTGTGGTGELFF
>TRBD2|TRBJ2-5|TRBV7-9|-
TGTGCCAGCAGCCCAGGGACTAGCGGGACGGAGACCCAGTACTTC
CASSPGTSGTETQYF
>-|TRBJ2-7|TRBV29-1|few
TGCAGCGTTCGGACGGTCCTATACTACGAGCAGTACTTC
CSVRTVLYYEQYF
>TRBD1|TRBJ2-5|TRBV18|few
TGTGCCAGCTCACCAGGGACAGGGGTCCTCCAAGAGACCCAGTACTTC
CASSPGTGVLQETQYF
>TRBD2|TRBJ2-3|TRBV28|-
TGTGCCAGCAGTACCCCCCCGGGACTAGCGGGGGGCGGGGATACGCAGTATTTT
CASSTPPGLAGGGDTQYF
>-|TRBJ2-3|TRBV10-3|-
TGTGCCATCAGCGATGCCGGCGGTAGCACAGATACGCAGTATTTT
CAISDAGGSTDTQYF
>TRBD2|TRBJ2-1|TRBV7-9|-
TGTGCCAGCAGCGCCGGGACTAGCGCCCGGGATGAGCAGTTCTTC
CASSAGTSARDEQFF
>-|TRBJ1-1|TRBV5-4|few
TGTGCCAGCAGTTACAAGTCGGGGGACACTGAAGCTTTCTTT
CASSYKSGDTEAFF
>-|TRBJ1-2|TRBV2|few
TGTGCCAGCAGTGATTGGCAGGAGACCAACTATGGCTACACCTTC
CASSDWQETNYGYTF
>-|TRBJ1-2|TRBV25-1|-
TGTGCCAGCAGAGCAGTCCCTGGAAACTATGGCTACACCTTC
CASRAVPGNYGYTF
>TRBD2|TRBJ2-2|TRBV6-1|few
TGTGCCAGCAGTGAAAGACTAGCGGGAGAGGGAACCGGGGAGCTGTTTTTT
CASSERLAGEGTGELFF
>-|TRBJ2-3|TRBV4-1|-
TGCGCCAGCAGCCAAGATGTGGCCCAAGATACGCAGTATTTT
CASSQDVAQDTQYF
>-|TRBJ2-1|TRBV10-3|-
TGTGCCATCAGGCCCGGGACTGGATACAATGAGCAGTTCTTC
CAIRPGTGYNEQFF
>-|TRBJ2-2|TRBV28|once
TGTGCCAGCAGGACGGCGAACACCGGGGAGCTGTTTTTT
CASRTANTGELFF
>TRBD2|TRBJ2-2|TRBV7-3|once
TGTGCCAGCAGCCTGACTAGCGGGAGATACACCGGGGAGCTGTTTTTT
CASSLTSGRYTGELFF
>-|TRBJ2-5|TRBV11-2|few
TGTGCCAGCAGCAAAGCGGAGACCCAGTACTTC
CASSKAETQYF
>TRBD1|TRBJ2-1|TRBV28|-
TGTGCCAGTTTAACAGGGGGCTCGGGAGGCGATGAGCAGTTCTTC
CASLTGGSGGDEQFF
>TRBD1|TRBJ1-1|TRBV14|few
TGTGCCAGCAGCCAAGGCCAGGGGGCGCGTGCTTTCTTT
CASSQGQGARAFF
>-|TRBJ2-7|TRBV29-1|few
TGCAGCGGATTGGGATACGAGCAGTACTTC
CSGLGYEQYF
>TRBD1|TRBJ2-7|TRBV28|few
TGTGCCAGCAGTTCCCCGGGACAGGGGAACTACGAGCAGTACTTC
CASSSPGQGNYEQYF
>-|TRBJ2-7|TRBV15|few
TGTGCCACCAGCAGAGATTTGCTAAGTCGAGACTTC
CATSRDLLSRDF
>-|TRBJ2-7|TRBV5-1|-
TGCGCCAGCAGCTTGGTACAGGGCGGTAACTACGAGCAGTACTTC
CASSLVQGGNYEQYF